These T cell receptor beta chains were read from a single sample in a study of cytomegalovirus exposure and HLA in healthy donors. Here immunoSEQ multiplex PCR was the method, and the copy in TCRdb shows in-frame clones only, minus some. The table records 150,000 to 200,000 clones, about 76% of them present only once. Source material: PBMCs. Receptors originate from a male donor in good health and CMV-seropositive. Each CDR3 is given with its conserved first and last residue. D genes are given only for firm matches. The listing skips clone size in some rows; elsewhere it reads once, few, many or a size class.

V gene: TRBV2; D gene: .; clone size: .; J gene: TRBJ1-2; CDR3 DNA: TGTGCCAGCAGCGCAGACACTAACTATGGCTACACCTTC; CDR3 protein: CASSADTNYGYTF
V gene: TRBV27; D gene: TRBD1; clone size: .; J gene: TRBJ2-5; CDR3 DNA: TGTGCCAGCAGTTTAGGCAGGGGGGAGACCCAGTACTTC; CDR3 protein: CASSLGRGETQYF
V gene: TRBV30; D gene: TRBD1; clone size: .; J gene: TRBJ1-1; CDR3 DNA: TGTGCCTGGAGTACACCGGACAGGTTCAACACTGAAGCTTTCTTT; CDR3 protein: CAWSTPDRFNTEAFF
V gene: TRBV27; D gene: TRBD2; clone size: once; J gene: TRBJ2-7; CDR3 DNA: TGTGCCAGCAGTTCGTCCTTTCGCGGGGGGCCTTCCTACGAGCAGTACTTC; CDR3 protein: CASSSSFRGGPSYEQYF
V gene: TRBV2; D gene: .; clone size: .; J gene: TRBJ1-6; CDR3 DNA: TGTGCCAGCAGTGAAGCGCTTCCGAGAGACTATAATTCACCCCTCCACTTT; CDR3 protein: CASSEALPRDYNSPLHF
V gene: TRBV11-2; D gene: .; clone size: .; J gene: TRBJ2-7; CDR3 DNA: TGTGCCAGCAGCCCCAATCACTACGAGCAGTACTTC; CDR3 protein: CASSPNHYEQYF
V gene: TRBV6-5; D gene: TRBD1; clone size: .; J gene: TRBJ1-3; CDR3 DNA: TGTGCCAGCAAGAGACGACAGGGGGCGGGAAACACCATATATTTT; CDR3 protein: CASKRRQGAGNTIYF
V gene: TRBV19; D gene: .; clone size: .; J gene: TRBJ1-5; CDR3 DNA: TGTGCCAGTAGGTTTGGACAGTATAGCAATCAGCCCCAGCATTTT; CDR3 protein: CASRFGQYSNQPQHF
V gene: TRBV7-9; D gene: .; clone size: .; J gene: TRBJ2-1; CDR3 DNA: TGTGCCAGCAGCAGAGGGAACAATGAGCAGTTCTTC; CDR3 protein: CASSRGNNEQFF
V gene: TRBV2; D gene: .; clone size: .; J gene: TRBJ1-5; CDR3 DNA: TGTGCCAGCAGCCGACAATCTCAGCCCCAGCATTTT; CDR3 protein: CASSRQSQPQHF
V gene: TRBV2; D gene: TRBD1; clone size: .; J gene: TRBJ1-2; CDR3 DNA: TGTGCCAGCAGTGGGGGACTGGGACAGTTCTATGGCTACACCTTC; CDR3 protein: CASSGGLGQFYGYTF
V gene: TRBV5-1; D gene: .; clone size: .; J gene: TRBJ2-2; CDR3 DNA: TGCGCCAGCAGCTTGACGTCAGGGGCCGGGGAGCTGTTTTTT; CDR3 protein: CASSLTSGAGELFF
V gene: TRBV9; D gene: .; clone size: .; J gene: TRBJ1-4; CDR3 DNA: TGTGCCAGCAACGCGGGGCAGATTAATGAAAAACTGTTTTTT; CDR3 protein: CASNAGQINEKLFF
V gene: TRBV14; D gene: .; clone size: .; J gene: TRBJ1-6; CDR3 DNA: TGTGCCAGCAGCTCCCACGCGGGGTATAATTCACCCCTCCACTTT; CDR3 protein: CASSSHAGYNSPLHF
V gene: TRBV28; D gene: TRBD1; clone size: .; J gene: TRBJ1-2; CDR3 DNA: TGTGCCAGCAGCTACGGACAGGGAAACTATGGCTACACCTTC; CDR3 protein: CASSYGQGNYGYTF
V gene: TRBV11-2; D gene: TRBD1; clone size: .; J gene: TRBJ1-1; CDR3 DNA: TGTGCCAGCAGTGTACAGGGGGCGAGCACTGAAGCTTTCTTT; CDR3 protein: CASSVQGASTEAFF
V gene: TRBV6-5; D gene: .; clone size: .; J gene: TRBJ1-1; CDR3 DNA: TGTGCCAGCAGTTACGGTTTAAATCGCAGGGACACTTTT; CDR3 protein: CASSYGLNRRDTF
V gene: TRBV18; D gene: TRBD2; clone size: .; J gene: TRBJ2-1; CDR3 DNA: TGTGCCAGCTCACCACCAGCGGGGGGCAATGAGCAGTTCTTC; CDR3 protein: CASSPPAGGNEQFF
V gene: TRBV2; D gene: .; clone size: .; J gene: TRBJ1-2; CDR3 DNA: TGTGCCAGCAGTGAAGGGCGGAGAAACTATGGCTACACCTTC; CDR3 protein: CASSEGRRNYGYTF
V gene: TRBV6-6; D gene: TRBD1; clone size: few; J gene: TRBJ2-7; CDR3 DNA: TGTGCCAGCAGCCGACAGGGAACTGCCTACGAGCAGTACTTC; CDR3 protein: CASSRQGTAYEQYF
V gene: TRBV19; D gene: .; clone size: .; J gene: TRBJ1-1; CDR3 DNA: TGTGCCAGTAGCCAGGGTGTAGGGGACACTGAAGCTTTCTTT; CDR3 protein: CASSQGVGDTEAFF
V gene: TRBV5-1; D gene: TRBD1; clone size: .; J gene: TRBJ2-7; CDR3 DNA: TGCGCCAGCAGCCCACGACAGGGCGGTCTCTACGAGCAGTACTTC; CDR3 protein: CASSPRQGGLYEQYF
V gene: TRBV4-3; D gene: TRBD1; clone size: .; J gene: TRBJ2-5; CDR3 DNA: TGCGCCAGCAGCCAAGGACAGGGGGGTGGGGAGACCCAGTACTTC; CDR3 protein: CASSQGQGGGETQYF
V gene: TRBV2; D gene: .; clone size: few; J gene: TRBJ2-4; CDR3 DNA: TGTGCCAGCAGGGCTCTTATAGCCAAAAACATTCAGTACTTC; CDR3 protein: CASRALIAKNIQYF
V gene: TRBV5-4; D gene: TRBD1; clone size: .; J gene: TRBJ1-5; CDR3 DNA: TGTGCCAGCAGCTCCTCACCCCCGACAGGGGTTAATCAGCCCCAGCATTTT; CDR3 protein: CASSSSPPTGVNQPQHF
V gene: TRBV6-6; D gene: .; clone size: .; J gene: TRBJ1-2; CDR3 DNA: TGTGCCACAACCCCCCTTGGACAGAGAAACTATGGCTACACCTTC; CDR3 protein: CATTPLGQRNYGYTF
V gene: TRBV18; D gene: .; clone size: .; J gene: TRBJ2-3; CDR3 DNA: TGTGCCAGCTCACTTCGACTGGGTCTCTGGTATTTT; CDR3 protein: CASSLRLGLWYF
V gene: TRBV6-5; D gene: .; clone size: .; J gene: TRBJ1-4; CDR3 DNA: TGTGCCAGCAGCCCCTATGAGAGCTCTAATGAAAAACTGTTTTTT; CDR3 protein: CASSPYESSNEKLFF
V gene: TRBV4-3; D gene: TRBD1; clone size: .; J gene: TRBJ2-7; CDR3 DNA: TGCGCCAGCAGCCAGTGGACAGGGTCCTACGAGCAGTACTTC; CDR3 protein: CASSQWTGSYEQYF
V gene: TRBV11-2; D gene: .; clone size: .; J gene: TRBJ2-5; CDR3 DNA: TGTGCCAGCAGGGGGAGACAGACCCAGTACTTC; CDR3 protein: CASRGRQTQYF
V gene: TRBV5-1; D gene: .; clone size: few; J gene: TRBJ2-5; CDR3 DNA: TGCGCCAGCACCTGGGGACTGTACCAAGAGACCCAGTACTTC; CDR3 protein: CASTWGLYQETQYF
V gene: TRBV10-1; D gene: TRBD2; clone size: once; J gene: TRBJ2-1; CDR3 DNA: TGCGCCAGCAGTGAATCTTCGGGACTAGCGGACAATGAGCAGTTCTTC; CDR3 protein: CASSESSGLADNEQFF
V gene: TRBV30; D gene: .; clone size: .; J gene: TRBJ1-2; CDR3 DNA: TGTGCCTGGAGTGTAATGGGTAGCGGCTATGGCTACACCTTC; CDR3 protein: CAWSVMGSGYGYTF
V gene: TRBV7-2; D gene: .; clone size: .; J gene: TRBJ1-2; CDR3 DNA: TGTGCCAGCAGCAAAAAAGGAGCCTATGGCTACACCTTC; CDR3 protein: CASSKKGAYGYTF
V gene: TRBV6-5; D gene: TRBD1; clone size: .; J gene: TRBJ2-1; CDR3 DNA: TGTGCCAGCAGTGGGGACAGGGGTCGGAATGAGCAGTTCTTC; CDR3 protein: CASSGDRGRNEQFF
V gene: TRBV6-1; D gene: .; clone size: .; J gene: TRBJ2-7; CDR3 DNA: TGTGCCAGCAGTGAAGAGTGGGACGGGGGCTACGAGCAGTACTTC; CDR3 protein: CASSEEWDGGYEQYF
V gene: TRBV2; D gene: TRBD1; clone size: .; J gene: TRBJ2-7; CDR3 DNA: TGTGCCAGCAGTGAGCAGGGGGAATCCTACGAGCAGTACTTC; CDR3 protein: CASSEQGESYEQYF
V gene: TRBV5-1; D gene: .; clone size: .; J gene: TRBJ2-5; CDR3 DNA: TGCGCCAGCAGCCCCGCGTTCCAAGAGACCCAGTACTTC; CDR3 protein: CASSPAFQETQYF
V gene: TRBV7-9; D gene: .; clone size: .; J gene: TRBJ2-1; CDR3 DNA: TGTGCCACCCTCTCCTACAATGAGCAGTTCTTC; CDR3 protein: CATLSYNEQFF
V gene: TRBV6-5; D gene: .; clone size: .; J gene: TRBJ1-1; CDR3 DNA: TGTGCCAGCACTCGGACAGTTATTAACACTGAAGCTTTCTTT; CDR3 protein: CASTRTVINTEAFF